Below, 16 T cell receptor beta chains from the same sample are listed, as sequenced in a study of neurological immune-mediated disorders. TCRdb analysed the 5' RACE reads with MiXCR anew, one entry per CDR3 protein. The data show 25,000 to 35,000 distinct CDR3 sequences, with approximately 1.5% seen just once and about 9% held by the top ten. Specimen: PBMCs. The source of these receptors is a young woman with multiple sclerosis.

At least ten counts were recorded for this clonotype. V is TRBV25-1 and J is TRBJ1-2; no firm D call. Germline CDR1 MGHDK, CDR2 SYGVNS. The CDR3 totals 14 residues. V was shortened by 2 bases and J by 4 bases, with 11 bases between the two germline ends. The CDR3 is CASSEGWRFYGYTF. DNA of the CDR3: TGTGCCAGCAGTGAAGGGTGGCGGTTCTATGGCTACACCTTC.

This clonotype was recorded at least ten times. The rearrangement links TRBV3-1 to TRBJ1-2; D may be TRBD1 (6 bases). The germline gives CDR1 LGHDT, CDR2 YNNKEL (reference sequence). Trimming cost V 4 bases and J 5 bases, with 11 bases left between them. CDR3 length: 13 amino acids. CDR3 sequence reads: CASSLRTVYGYTF. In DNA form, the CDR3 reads TGTGCCAGCAGCCTTCGGACAGTGTATGGCTACACCTTC.

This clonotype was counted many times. CDR3 loop: CASTAYGRTNTGELFF. For the CDR3, the DNA is TGCGCCAGCACCGCGTATGGGCGGACAAACACCGGGGAGCTGTTTTTT. The chain is built from TRBV5-1 and TRBJ2-2, with D possibly matching TRBD1 (5 bases). Trimming cost V 6 bases and J 2 bases, with 17 bases left between them. The CDR3 totals 16 residues. Germline loops: CDR1 SGHRS, CDR2 YFSETQ.

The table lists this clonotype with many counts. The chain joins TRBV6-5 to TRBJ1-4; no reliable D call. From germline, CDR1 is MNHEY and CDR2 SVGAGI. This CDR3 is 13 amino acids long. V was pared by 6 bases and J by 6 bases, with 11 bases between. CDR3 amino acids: CASSLRGDEKLFF. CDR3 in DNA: TGTGCCAGCAGCCTCCGCGGGGATGAAAAACTGTTTTTT.

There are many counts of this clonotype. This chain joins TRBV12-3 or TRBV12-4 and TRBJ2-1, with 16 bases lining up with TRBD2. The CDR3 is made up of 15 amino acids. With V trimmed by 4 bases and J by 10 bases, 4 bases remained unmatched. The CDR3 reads CASSSGLAGGREQFF. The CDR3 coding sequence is TGTGCCAGCAGTTCGGGACTAGCGGGGGGGCGGGAGCAGTTCTTC.

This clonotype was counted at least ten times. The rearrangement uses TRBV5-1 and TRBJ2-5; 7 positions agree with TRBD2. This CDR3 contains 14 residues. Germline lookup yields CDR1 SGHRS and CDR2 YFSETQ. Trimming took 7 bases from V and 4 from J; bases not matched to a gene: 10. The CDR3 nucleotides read TGCGCCAGCTCCGCGGGGGTAGGAGGAGAGACCCAGTACTTC. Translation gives CASSAGVGGETQYF.

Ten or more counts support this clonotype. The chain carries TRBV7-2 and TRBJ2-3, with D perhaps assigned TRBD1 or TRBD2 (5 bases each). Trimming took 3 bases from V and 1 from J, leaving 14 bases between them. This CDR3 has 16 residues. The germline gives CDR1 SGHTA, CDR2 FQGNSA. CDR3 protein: CASSFRGPLGTDTQYF. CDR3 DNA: TGTGCCAGCAGCTTCCGGGGACCTCTAGGCACAGATACGCAGTATTTT. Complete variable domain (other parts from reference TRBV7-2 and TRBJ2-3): GAGVSQSPSNKVTEKGKDVELRCDPISGHTALYWYRQSLGQGLEFLIYFQGNSAPDKSGLPSDRFSAERTGGSVSTLTIQRTQQEDSAVYLCASSFRGPLGTDTQYFGPGTRLTVL.

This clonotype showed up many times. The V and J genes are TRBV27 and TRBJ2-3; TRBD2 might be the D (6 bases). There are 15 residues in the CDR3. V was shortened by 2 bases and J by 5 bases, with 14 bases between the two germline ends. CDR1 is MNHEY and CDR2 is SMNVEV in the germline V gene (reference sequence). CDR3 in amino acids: CASSLTGRGGDTQYF. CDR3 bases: TGTGCCAGCAGTTTAACGGGGCGGGGCGGAGATACGCAGTATTTT.

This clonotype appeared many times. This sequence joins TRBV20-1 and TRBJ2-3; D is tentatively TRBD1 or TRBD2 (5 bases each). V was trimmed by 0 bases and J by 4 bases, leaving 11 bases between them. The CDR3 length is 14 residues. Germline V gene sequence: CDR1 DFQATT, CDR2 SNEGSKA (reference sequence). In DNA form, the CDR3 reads TGCAGTGCTAGAGATCTCTTGGGGGCAGATACGCAGTATTTT. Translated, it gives CSARDLLGADTQYF.

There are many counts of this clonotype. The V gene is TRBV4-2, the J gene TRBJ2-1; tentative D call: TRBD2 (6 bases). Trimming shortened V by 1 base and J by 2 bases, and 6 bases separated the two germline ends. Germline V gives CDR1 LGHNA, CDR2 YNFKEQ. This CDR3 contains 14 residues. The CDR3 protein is CASSQAGAYNEQFF. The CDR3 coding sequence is TGTGCCAGCAGCCAAGCGGGGGCCTACAATGAGCAGTTCTTC.

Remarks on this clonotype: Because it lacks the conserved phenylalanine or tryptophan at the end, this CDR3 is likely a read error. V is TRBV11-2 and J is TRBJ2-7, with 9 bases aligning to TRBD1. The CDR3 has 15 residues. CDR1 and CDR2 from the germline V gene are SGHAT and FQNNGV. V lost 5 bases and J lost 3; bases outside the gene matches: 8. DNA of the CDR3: TGTGCCAGCAGCGGACCGGGACAGGGCTACTACGAGCAGTACAAC. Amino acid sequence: CASSGPGQGYYEQYN.

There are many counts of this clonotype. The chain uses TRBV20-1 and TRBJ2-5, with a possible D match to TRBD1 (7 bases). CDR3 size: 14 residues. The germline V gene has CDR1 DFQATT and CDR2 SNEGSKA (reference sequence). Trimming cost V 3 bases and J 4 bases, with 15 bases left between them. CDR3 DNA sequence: TGCAGTGCTAGGGGAGGTAGGGGGCCAGAGACCCAGTACTTC. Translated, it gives CSARGGRGPETQYF.

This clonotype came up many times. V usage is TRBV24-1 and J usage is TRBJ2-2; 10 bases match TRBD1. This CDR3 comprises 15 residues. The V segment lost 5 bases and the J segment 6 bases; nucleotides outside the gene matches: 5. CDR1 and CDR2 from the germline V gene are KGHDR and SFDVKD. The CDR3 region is CATSGDGQGAGELFF. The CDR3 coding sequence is TGTGCCACCAGTGGTGATGGACAGGGGGCCGGGGAGCTGTTTTTT.

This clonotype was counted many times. The CDR3 DNA is TGCGCCAGCAGCCCCGGGACAGGGCGGACTCACACTGAAGCTTTCTTT. This codes for CASSPGTGRTHTEAFF. The gene calls are TRBV4-1 and TRBJ1-1, with 9 bases lining up with TRBD1. The V gene end was trimmed by 4 bases and the J gene end by 3 bases; junction bases not matched to a gene: 9. The CDR3 is made up of 16 amino acids. Germline CDR1 and CDR2: MGHRA and YSYEKL.

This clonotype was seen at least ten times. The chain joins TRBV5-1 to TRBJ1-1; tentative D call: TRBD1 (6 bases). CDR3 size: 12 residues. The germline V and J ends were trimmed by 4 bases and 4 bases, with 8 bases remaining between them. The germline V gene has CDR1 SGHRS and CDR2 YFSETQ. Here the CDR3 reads CASSPRGTEAFF. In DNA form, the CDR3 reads TGCGCCAGCAGCCCCAGGGGCACTGAAGCTTTCTTT.

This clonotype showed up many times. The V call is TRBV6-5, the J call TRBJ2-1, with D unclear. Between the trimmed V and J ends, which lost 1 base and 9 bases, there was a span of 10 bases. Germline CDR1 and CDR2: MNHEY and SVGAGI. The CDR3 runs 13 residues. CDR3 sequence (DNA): TGTGCCAGCAGTTACTTCTCGACCAGTGAGCAGTTCTTC. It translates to CASSYFSTSEQFF.